These T cell receptor beta chains were read from a single sample in a study of blood T cells in healthy people across ages. TCRdb recomputed calls from the 5' RACE reads with MiXCR, one row per CDR3 protein. The sample has around 1,800,000 distinct CDR3 sequences, around 40% seen once. The sequencing sample was made of blood. The origin of the receptors is a human donor in good health. Each CDR3 is given without its conserved first and last residue. A D gene is named only where the DNA matches it firmly.

J gene | CDR3 length | V gene | D gene | CDR3 protein
TRBJ2-4 | 11 | TRBV20-1 | . | SARGTYKNIQY
TRBJ2-2 | 13 | TRBV7-9 | . | ASSLGQPLTGELF
TRBJ2-7 | 11 | TRBV2 | . | ASSAGLQSGQY
TRBJ1-2 | 12 | TRBV3-1 | . | ASSQERQEDGYT
TRBJ1-2 | 13 | TRBV28 | TRBD1 | ASSRPGQGVYGYT
TRBJ2-7 | 14 | TRBV20-1 | . | SAREGRYITSYEQY
TRBJ2-7 | 9 | TRBV7-2 | . | ASSFGHEQY
TRBJ1-5 | 12 | TRBV20-1 | TRBD1 | SASGTGVNQPQH
TRBJ1-2 | 12 | TRBV6-5 | . | ASRPPTGSYGYT
TRBJ2-3 | 13 | TRBV10-3 | TRBD1 | AISTGGAGTDTQY
TRBJ1-2 | 11 | TRBV7-2 | TRBD1 | ASSRTGHYGYT
TRBJ2-5 | 12 | TRBV4-1 | . | ASSPDDYQETQY
TRBJ2-1 | 16 | TRBV6-2/TRBV6-3 | TRBD1 | ASSSRSGGTGSYNEQF
TRBJ2-1 | 14 | TRBV20-1 | . | GASSWGHYEPNEQF
TRBJ2-7 | 13 | TRBV6-2/TRBV6-3 | . | ASSQLDSLTYEQY
TRBJ2-5 | 9 | TRBV29-1 | . | SVKRGATQY
TRBJ1-5 | 13 | TRBV6-6 | TRBD1 | ASRPGQGPNQPQH
TRBJ2-1 | 12 | TRBV19 | TRBD1 | ASSVRDRHNERF
TRBJ2-6 | 14 | TRBV6-4 | . | ASSDSLSSGANVLT
TRBJ2-1 | 16 | TRBV7-6 | TRBD2 | ASSLGSSGGTLYNEQF
TRBJ2-3 | 15 | TRBV5-1 | . | ASSSERTTHQVDTQY
TRBJ2-7 | 12 | TRBV4-1 | . | ASSQWGSSYEQY
TRBJ2-1 | 14 | TRBV20-1 | TRBD2 | SARDPSSGGNDEQF
TRBJ2-7 | 12 | TRBV15 | . | ATSRGGVSYEQY
TRBJ2-1 | 11 | TRBV3-1 | . | AGSQPFTNEQF